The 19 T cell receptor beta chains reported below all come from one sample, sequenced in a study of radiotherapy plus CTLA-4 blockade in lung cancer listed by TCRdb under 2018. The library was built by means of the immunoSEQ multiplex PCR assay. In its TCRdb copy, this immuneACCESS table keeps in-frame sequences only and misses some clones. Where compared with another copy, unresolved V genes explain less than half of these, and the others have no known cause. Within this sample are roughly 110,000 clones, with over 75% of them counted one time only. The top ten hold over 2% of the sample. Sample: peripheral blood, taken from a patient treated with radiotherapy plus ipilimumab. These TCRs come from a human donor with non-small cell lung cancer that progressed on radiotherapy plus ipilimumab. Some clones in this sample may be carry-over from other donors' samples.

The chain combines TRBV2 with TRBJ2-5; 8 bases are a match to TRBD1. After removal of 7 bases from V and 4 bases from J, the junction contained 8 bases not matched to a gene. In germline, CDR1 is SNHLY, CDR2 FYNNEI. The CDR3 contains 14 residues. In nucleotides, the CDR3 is TGTGCCAGCAATGGACAGGGAGGAGGAGAGACCCAGTACTTC. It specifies CASNGQGGGETQYF.

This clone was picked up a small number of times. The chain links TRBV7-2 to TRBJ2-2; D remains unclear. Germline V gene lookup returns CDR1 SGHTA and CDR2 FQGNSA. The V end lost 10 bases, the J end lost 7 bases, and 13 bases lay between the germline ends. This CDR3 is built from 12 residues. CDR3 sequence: CATGPYDGELFF. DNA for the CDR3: TGTGCCACCGGGCCGTATGACGGGGAGCTGTTTTTT.

The CDR3 sequence: CAWSRGTGQETQYF. The CDR3 bases are TGTGCCTGGAGTCGGGGGACAGGACAAGAGACCCAGTACTTC. V is TRBV30 and J is TRBJ2-5; 8 positions agree with TRBD1. This CDR3 comprises 14 residues. Per germline, CDR1 GTSNPN and CDR2 SVGIG (reference sequence). The V and J ends lost 2 bases and 2 bases, in that order; junction bases with no gene match: 4.

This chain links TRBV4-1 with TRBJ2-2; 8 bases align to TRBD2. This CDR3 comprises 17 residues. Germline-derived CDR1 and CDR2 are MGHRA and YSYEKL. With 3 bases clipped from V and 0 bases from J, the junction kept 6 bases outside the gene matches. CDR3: CASSHTSGQTNTGELFF. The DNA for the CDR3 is TGCGCCAGCAGCCACACTAGCGGTCAAACGAACACCGGGGAGCTGTTTTTT.

The CDR3: CARSLAYGSSNQPQHF. In nucleotides, the CDR3 is TGTGCCAGAAGCTTGGCGTACGGGTCCAGCAATCAGCCCCAGCATTTT. The chain is built from TRBV5-3 and TRBJ1-5; the D is unclear. TRBV5-3 is filed as an ORF, its function uncertain. Trimming took off 0 bases at V and 1 base at J, with 11 bases between the two ends. The CDR3 length is 16 residues.

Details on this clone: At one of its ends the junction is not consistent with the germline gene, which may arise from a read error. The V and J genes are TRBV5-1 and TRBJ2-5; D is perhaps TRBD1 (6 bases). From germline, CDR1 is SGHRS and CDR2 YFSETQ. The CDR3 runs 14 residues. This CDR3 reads CASSLAANREIQYF. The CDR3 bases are TGCGCCAGCAGCTTGGCGGCAAACAGGGAGATCCAGTACTTC.

Written as DNA, the CDR3 is TGTGCCAGCAGGATGTCTAGCACAGATACGCAGTATTTT. Its translation is CASRMSSTDTQYF. This chain joins TRBV27 and TRBJ2-3; D is unresolved. The CDR3 covers 13 residues. The germline CDR1 and CDR2 sequences are MNHEY and SMNVEV (reference sequence). With 6 bases removed from V and 0 bases from J, the gap between germline ends came to 7 bases.

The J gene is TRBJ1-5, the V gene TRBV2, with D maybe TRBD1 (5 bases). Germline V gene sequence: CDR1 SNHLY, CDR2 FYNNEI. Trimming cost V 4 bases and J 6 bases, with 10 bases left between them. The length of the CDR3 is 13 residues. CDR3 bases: TGTGCCAGCAGTGCGACGGGGGGTCAGCCCCAGCATTTT. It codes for CASSATGGQPQHF.

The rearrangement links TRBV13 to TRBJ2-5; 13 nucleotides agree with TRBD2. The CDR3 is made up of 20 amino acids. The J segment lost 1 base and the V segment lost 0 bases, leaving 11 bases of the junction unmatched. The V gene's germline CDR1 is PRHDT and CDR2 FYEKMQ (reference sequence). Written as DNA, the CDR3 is TGTGCCAGCAGCTTAGGGGTTAAGCGACTAGCGGGGGGCCCCCAAGAGACCCAGTACTTC. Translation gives CASSLGVKRLAGGPQETQYF.

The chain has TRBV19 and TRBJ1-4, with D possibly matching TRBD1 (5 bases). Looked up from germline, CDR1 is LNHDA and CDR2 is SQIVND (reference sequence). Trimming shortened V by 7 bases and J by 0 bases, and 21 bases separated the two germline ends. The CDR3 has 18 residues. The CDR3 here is CASTSRDPRKATNEKLFF. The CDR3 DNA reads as TGTGCCAGTACCAGCCGGGACCCTCGGAAGGCAACTAATGAAAAACTGTTTTTT.

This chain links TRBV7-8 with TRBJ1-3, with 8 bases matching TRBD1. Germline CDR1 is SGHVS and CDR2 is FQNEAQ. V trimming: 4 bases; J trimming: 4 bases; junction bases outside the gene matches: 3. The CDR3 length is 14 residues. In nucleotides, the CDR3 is TGTGCCAGCAGCTCCAGGGGGCCGGGAAACACCATATATTTT. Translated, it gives CASSSRGPGNTIYF.

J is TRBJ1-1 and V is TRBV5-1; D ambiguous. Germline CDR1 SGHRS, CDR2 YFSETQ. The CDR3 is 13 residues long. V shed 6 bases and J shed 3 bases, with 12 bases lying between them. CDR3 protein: CASTLGGDTEAFF. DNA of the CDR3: TGCGCCAGCACCTTAGGTGGGGACACTGAAGCTTTCTTT.

CDR3 sequence: CASSYKAGNFYEQYF. The CDR3, as DNA: TGTGCCAGCAGTTACAAAGCGGGGAACTTCTACGAGCAGTACTTC. This rearrangement joins TRBV6-5 to TRBJ2-7; 7 bases agree with TRBD2. J gave up 3 bases and V 2 bases, and 7 bases lay outside the gene matches. The CDR3 is 15 amino acids. The germline gives CDR1 MNHEY, CDR2 SVGAGI.

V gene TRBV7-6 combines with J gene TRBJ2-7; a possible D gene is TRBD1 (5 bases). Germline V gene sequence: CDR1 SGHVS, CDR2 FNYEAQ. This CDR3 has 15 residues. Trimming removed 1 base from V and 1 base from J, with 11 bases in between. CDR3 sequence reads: CASSLVAGSSYEQYF. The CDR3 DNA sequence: TGTGCCAGCAGCTTAGTGGCAGGGTCGTCCTACGAGCAGTACTTC.

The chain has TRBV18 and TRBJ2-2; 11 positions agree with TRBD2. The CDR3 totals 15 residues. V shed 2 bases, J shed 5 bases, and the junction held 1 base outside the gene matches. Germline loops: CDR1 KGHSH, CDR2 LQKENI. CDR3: CASSPGTSGTGELFF. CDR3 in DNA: TGTGCCAGCTCACCAGGGACTAGCGGTACCGGGGAGCTGTTTTTT.

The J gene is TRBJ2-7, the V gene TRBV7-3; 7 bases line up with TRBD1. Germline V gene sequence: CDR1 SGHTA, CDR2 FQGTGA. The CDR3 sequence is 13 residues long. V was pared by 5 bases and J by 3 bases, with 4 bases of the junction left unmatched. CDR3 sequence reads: CASSPGTDYEQYF. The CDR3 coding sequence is TGTGCCAGCAGCCCGGGGACAGACTACGAGCAGTACTTC.

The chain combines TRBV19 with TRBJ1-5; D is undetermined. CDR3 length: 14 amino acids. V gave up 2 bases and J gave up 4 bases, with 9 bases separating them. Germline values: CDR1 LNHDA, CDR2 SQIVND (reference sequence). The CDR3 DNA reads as TGTGCCAGTAGTATAAGGTGGATGAATCAGCCCCAGCATTTT. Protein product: CASSIRWMNQPQHF.

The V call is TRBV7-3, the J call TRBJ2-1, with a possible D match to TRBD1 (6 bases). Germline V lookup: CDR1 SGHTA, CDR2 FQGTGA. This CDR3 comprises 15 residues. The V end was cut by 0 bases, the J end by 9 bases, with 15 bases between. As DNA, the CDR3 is TGTGCCAGCAGCTTAACCCTACAGGGAAGTAGTGAGCAGTTCTTC. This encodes CASSLTLQGSSEQFF.

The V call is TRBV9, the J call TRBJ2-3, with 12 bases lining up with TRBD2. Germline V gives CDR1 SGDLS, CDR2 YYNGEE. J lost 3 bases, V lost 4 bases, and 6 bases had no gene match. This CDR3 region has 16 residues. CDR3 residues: CASSTRTSGVTDTQYF. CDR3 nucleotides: TGTGCCAGCAGCACACGGACTAGCGGGGTAACAGATACGCAGTATTTT. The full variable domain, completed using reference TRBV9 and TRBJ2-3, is DSGVTQTPKHLITATGQRVTLRCSPRSGDLSVYWYQQSLDQGLQFLIQYYNGEERAKGNILERFSAQQFPDLHSELNLSSLELGDSALYFCASSTRTSGVTDTQYFGPGTRLTVL.